These T cell receptor beta chains were read from a single sample in a study of blood T cell repertoires in COVID-19. Generated by immunoSEQ multiplex PCR, the TCRdb table keeps only in-frame clones and is missing some. The sample records roughly 200,000 clones, roughly four fifths being singletons. Sequencing was performed on peripheral blood. Receptors were obtained from a woman aged 40 to 55 with COVID-19, enrolled during active disease. The CDR3 runs from the conserved cysteine through the conserved F or W. The D gene is left open where the match is weak. The size of a clone is reported for some rows only, either as once, few or many, or as a class for expanded clones.

d_gene	v_gene	abundance	j_gene	CDR3aa	CDR3nt
-	TRBV9	-	TRBJ2-1	CASSVDGGRINEQFF	TGTGCCAGCAGCGTAGACGGCGGCAGAATCAATGAGCAGTTCTTC
TRBD1	TRBV28	-	TRBJ2-5	CASSSLRGQGETQYF	TGTGCCAGCAGTTCCCTTCGAGGACAGGGGGAGACCCAGTACTTC
-	TRBV7-9	-	TRBJ2-1	CASLETGTYNEQFF	TGTGCCAGCCTCGAGACAGGGACTTACAATGAGCAGTTCTTC
-	TRBV10-3	-	TRBJ1-6	CASTYEGLGSPLHF	TGTGCCTCGACCTATGAGGGTTTGGGGTCACCCCTCCACTTT
TRBD1	TRBV27	-	TRBJ2-7	CASSIQGLTYEQYF	TGTGCCAGCAGTATACAGGGGTTAACCTACGAGCAGTACTTC
TRBD1	TRBV7-8	-	TRBJ1-2	CASSIKPGTGIGYTF	TGTGCCAGCAGCATAAAACCCGGGACAGGGATTGGCTACACCTTC
-	TRBV9	-	TRBJ1-2	CASSVDADYGYTF	TGTGCCAGCAGCGTAGACGCGGACTATGGCTACACCTTC
-	TRBV6-5	-	TRBJ2-2	CASSPGLNTGELFF	TGTGCCAGCAGTCCCGGACTCAACACCGGGGAGCTGTTTTTT
TRBD1	TRBV7-3	-	TRBJ1-1	CASSSGQGARAFF	TGTGCCAGCAGCTCGGGACAGGGGGCGCGGGCTTTCTTT
TRBD2	TRBV28	-	TRBJ2-5	CASSVLPAGGETQYF	TGTGCCAGCAGTGTCCTTCCAGCGGGAGGTGAGACCCAGTACTTC
TRBD1	TRBV6-1	-	TRBJ2-1	CASSEALRGGAYNEQFF	TGTGCCAGCAGTGAAGCGCTTAGAGGGGGCGCGTACAATGAGCAGTTCTTC
TRBD1	TRBV3-1/TRBV3-2	-	TRBJ1-1	CASSARARQGTEAFF	TGTGCCAGCAGCGCACGGGCGAGACAGGGCACTGAAGCTTTCTTT
-	TRBV10-1	-	TRBJ1-1	CASSESILGTTEAFF	TGCGCCAGCAGTGAGTCGATATTGGGGACTACTGAAGCTTTCTTT
TRBD2	TRBV27	-	TRBJ2-7	CASSPSGSAYEQYF	TGTGCCAGCAGTCCGAGCGGGAGCGCCTACGAGCAGTACTTC
TRBD1	TRBV7-2	few	TRBJ1-2	CASSGRGFGYGYTF	TGTGCCAGCAGCGGCAGGGGGTTTGGCTATGGCTACACCTTC
-	TRBV3-1/TRBV3-2	once	TRBJ2-4	CASSPGMELAKNIQYF	TGTGCCAGCAGCCCAGGGATGGAATTAGCCAAAAACATTCAGTACTTC
-	TRBV7-8	-	TRBJ2-7	CASSLMSGGYYEQYF	TGTGCCAGCAGCTTAATGTCGGGGGGCTACTACGAGCAGTACTTC
TRBD1	TRBV6-6	-	TRBJ2-2	CASSTTGTGVPGELFF	TGTGCCAGCAGTACTACCGGGACAGGGGTACCCGGGGAGCTGTTTTTT
TRBD1	TRBV6-1	-	TRBJ1-4	CASSETGALNEKLFF	TGTGCCAGCAGTGAAACAGGGGCCCTAAATGAAAAACTGTTTTTT
-	TRBV11-2	-	TRBJ2-5	CASSLDFAGTGETQYF	TGTGCCAGCAGCTTAGATTTTGCGGGAACCGGAGAGACCCAGTACTTC
-	TRBV5-6	-	TRBJ2-2	CASSLGGDGELFF	TGTGCCAGCAGCTTGGGGGGAGACGGGGAGCTGTTTTTT
-	TRBV6-2/TRBV6-3	-	TRBJ1-2	CASSPTGGAGNYGYTF	TGTGCCAGCAGTCCGACTGGAGGGGCGGGGAACTATGGCTACACCTTC
-	TRBV4-1	-	TRBJ1-2	CASSQGGGSNGYTF	TGCGCCAGCAGCCAAGGGGGCGGATCGAATGGCTACACCTTC
-	TRBV29-1	-	TRBJ1-2	CSVLTGTYGYTF	TGCAGCGTACTTACAGGGACCTATGGCTACACCTTC
-	TRBV28	-	TRBJ1-4	CASAIGGKEEKLFF	TGTGCCAGCGCTATCGGGGGGAAGGAGGAAAAACTGTTTTTT
TRBD2	TRBV10-3	once	TRBJ2-7	CAISDELGTRPYEQYF	TGTGCCATCAGTGACGAGCTTGGGACTAGGCCCTACGAGCAGTACTTC
TRBD2	TRBV18	-	TRBJ2-1	CASSQRGSSYNEQFF	TGTGCCAGCTCACAGCGGGGGAGCTCCTACAATGAGCAGTTCTTC
TRBD2	TRBV19	-	TRBJ2-1	CAASGLGTNWFF	TGTGCCGCTAGTGGCCTCGGGACTAACTGGTTCTTC
-	TRBV27	-	TRBJ1-1	CASKTTGLQEAFF	TGTGCCAGCAAGACCACGGGGTTACAAGAAGCTTTCTTT
-	TRBV5-1	many	TRBJ1-1	CASSLARDEAFF	TGCGCCAGCAGCTTGGCGAGGGATGAAGCTTTCTTT
-	TRBV28	-	TRBJ1-5	CASSSPGSNQPQHF	TGTGCCAGCAGTTCCCCAGGCTCTAATCAGCCCCAGCATTTT
TRBD2	TRBV6-2/TRBV6-3	-	TRBJ2-2	CASCYCGGRTGELFF	TGTGCCAGCTGTTATTGCGGGGGAAGGACCGGGGAGCTGTTTTTT
-	TRBV29-1	-	TRBJ2-1	CSASTANEQFF	TGCAGCGCCAGTACAGCCAATGAGCAGTTCTTC
TRBD2	TRBV5-1	-	TRBJ2-7	CASSLASTSGSDEQYF	TGCGCCAGCAGCTTGGCTTCGACTAGCGGGAGCGACGAGCAGTACTTC
TRBD2	TRBV18	-	TRBJ2-1	CASSPLSGSGSGSGYNEQFF	TGTGCCAGCTCACCACTCTCGGGGAGCGGGAGCGGGTCGGGGTACAATGAGCAGTTCTTC
TRBD1	TRBV7-3	-	TRBJ2-1	CASSLRQGAINEQFF	TGTGCCAGCAGCTTGCGACAGGGGGCTATCAATGAGCAGTTCTTC
TRBD1	TRBV9	-	TRBJ2-2	CASSPTGVLTGELFF	TGTGCCAGCAGTCCGACAGGGGTGTTAACCGGGGAGCTGTTTTTT
-	TRBV11-2	-	TRBJ1-5	CASSLGGQPQHF	TGTGCCAGCAGCTTAGGCGGTCAGCCCCAGCATTTT
-	TRBV7-9	-	TRBJ2-1	CASSLARRGLSSYNEQFF	TGTGCCAGCAGCTTAGCGCGCCGGGGTCTTAGCTCCTACAATGAGCAGTTCTTC
TRBD2	TRBV5-4	-	TRBJ2-1	CASSSPSGSNEQFF	TGTGCCAGCAGCTCCCCTAGCGGGAGTAATGAGCAGTTCTTC
-	TRBV30	-	TRBJ2-7	CAWSHGQTYEQYF	TGTGCCTGGAGTCATGGACAGACCTACGAGCAGTACTTC
-	TRBV27	-	TRBJ2-6	CASSLYQVSGANVLTF	TGTGCCAGCAGTTTATATCAGGTCTCTGGGGCCAACGTCCTGACTTTC
-	TRBV13	-	TRBJ2-2	CASSLTAPSGGELFF	TGTGCCAGCAGCTTAACAGCTCCCTCCGGCGGGGAGCTGTTTTTT
-	TRBV6-1	once	TRBJ2-7	CASSDRDCYEQYF	TGTGCCAGCAGTGACCGGGACTGCTACGAGCAGTACTTC
TRBD2	TRBV2	-	TRBJ2-1	CASKKELAGDNEQFF	TGTGCCAGCAAAAAGGAACTAGCGGGGGACAATGAGCAGTTCTTC
-	TRBV6-5	once	TRBJ1-4	CASTSTWGGEKLFF	TGTGCCAGCACCTCGACGTGGGGGGGTGAAAAACTGTTTTTT
TRBD1	TRBV19	-	TRBJ2-2	CASSVIQGATGELFF	TGTGCCAGTAGTGTTATACAGGGGGCGACCGGGGAGCTGTTTTTT
-	TRBV7-9	once	TRBJ2-1	CASSLSSTANEQFF	TGTGCCAGCAGCTTATCATCTACCGCAAATGAGCAGTTCTTC
-	TRBV28	-	TRBJ1-3	CASLGAVSGNTIYF	TGTGCCAGCCTTGGGGCGGTTTCTGGAAACACCATATATTTT
-	TRBV19	-	TRBJ1-3	CASSIFQGSGNTIYF	TGTGCCAGTAGTATCTTCCAGGGCTCTGGAAACACCATATATTTT
-	TRBV4-1	-	TRBJ2-7	CASSQDGIYEQYF	TGCGCCAGCAGCCAAGACGGGATCTACGAGCAGTACTTC
TRBD1	TRBV7-3	-	TRBJ1-5	CASSLNRGEPQHF	TGTGCCAGCAGCTTAAACAGGGGGGAGCCCCAGCATTTT
-	TRBV12-5	-	TRBJ2-5	CASGVVGETQYF	TGTGCTAGCGGGGTAGTCGGAGAGACCCAGTACTTC